A selection of T cell receptor beta chains follows, all from one sample in a study of control samples from healthy donors and cancer patients. TCRdb keeps only in-frame clones here, not all; method: immunoSEQ multiplex PCR. Here the sample spans about 69,000 clones, approximately 80% being singletons. Sequenced sample: PBMCs. The source is a woman between 45 and 60 years old with lung cancer. The CDR3 runs from the conserved cysteine through the conserved F or W. The D gene is left open where the match is weak. Clone size is shown for a subset of rows, as once, few, many or a class of expanded clone.

cdr3_aa: CASSPGGEKLFF
cdr3_nt: TGTGCCAGCTCACCGGGGGGAGAAAAACTGTTTTTT
clone_size: NA
d_call: NA
v_call: TRBV18
j_call: TRBJ1-4

cdr3_aa: CASSSSGSSGANVLTF
cdr3_nt: TGCGCCAGCAGCTCCTCGGGGAGCTCTGGGGCCAACGTCCTGACTTTC
clone_size: NA
d_call: NA
v_call: TRBV5-1
j_call: TRBJ2-6

cdr3_aa: CASSLVAGTTGELFF
cdr3_nt: TGTGCCAGCAGCTTAGTGGCAGGGACCACCGGGGAGCTGTTTTTT
clone_size: NA
d_call: NA
v_call: TRBV7-2
j_call: TRBJ2-2

cdr3_aa: CASSSFTDTQYF
cdr3_nt: TGTGCCAGCAGCTCCTTCACAGATACGCAGTATTTT
clone_size: NA
d_call: NA
v_call: TRBV11-3
j_call: TRBJ2-3

cdr3_aa: CASSQDTYEQYF
cdr3_nt: TGTGCCAGCAGCCAAGACACCTACGAGCAGTACTTC
clone_size: NA
d_call: NA
v_call: TRBV4-2
j_call: TRBJ2-7

cdr3_aa: CASKAVANTEAFF
cdr3_nt: TGTGCCAGCAAAGCCGTGGCGAACACTGAAGCTTTCTTT
clone_size: NA
d_call: NA
v_call: TRBV3-1/TRBV3-2
j_call: TRBJ1-1

cdr3_aa: CASRSRGTEAFF
cdr3_nt: TGTGCCAGCAGGTCGAGGGGGACTGAAGCTTTCTTT
clone_size: NA
d_call: NA
v_call: TRBV6-6
j_call: TRBJ1-1

cdr3_aa: CASSGWTSGTYEQYF
cdr3_nt: TGTGCCAGCAGCGGATGGACTAGCGGGACCTACGAGCAGTACTTC
clone_size: NA
d_call: TRBD2
v_call: TRBV11-2
j_call: TRBJ2-7

cdr3_aa: CASSQVTGSFETQYF
cdr3_nt: TGTGCCAGCAGCCAAGTGACAGGGAGCTTCGAGACCCAGTACTTC
clone_size: NA
d_call: TRBD1
v_call: TRBV3-1/TRBV3-2
j_call: TRBJ2-5

cdr3_aa: CASSSSAAMNTEAFF
cdr3_nt: TGTGCCAGCAGTTCCTCCGCGGCCATGAACACTGAAGCTTTCTTT
clone_size: NA
d_call: NA
v_call: TRBV27
j_call: TRBJ1-1

cdr3_aa: CASSLARTGGSEKLFF
cdr3_nt: TGTGCCAGCAGCTTAGCGAGGACAGGGGGATCTGAAAAACTGTTTTTT
clone_size: few
d_call: TRBD1
v_call: TRBV7-2
j_call: TRBJ1-4

cdr3_aa: CATSDLGTEAFF
cdr3_nt: TGTGCCACCAGTGATTTGGGGACTGAAGCTTTCTTT
clone_size: NA
d_call: NA
v_call: TRBV24-1
j_call: TRBJ1-1

cdr3_aa: CASRVGQNSNQPQHF
cdr3_nt: TGTGCCAGTAGAGTCGGACAGAATAGCAATCAGCCCCAGCATTTT
clone_size: NA
d_call: NA
v_call: TRBV19
j_call: TRBJ1-5

cdr3_aa: CAMKSGGRRGYTF
cdr3_nt: TGTGCCATGAAAAGTGGGGGGCGTCGGGGCTACACCTTC
clone_size: NA
d_call: NA
v_call: TRBV12-3/TRBV12-4
j_call: TRBJ1-2

cdr3_aa: CAWSVNYGYTF
cdr3_nt: TGTGCCTGGAGTGTAAACTATGGCTACACCTTC
clone_size: NA
d_call: NA
v_call: TRBV30
j_call: TRBJ1-2

cdr3_aa: CASSWGALNTEAFF
cdr3_nt: TGTGCCAGCAGCTGGGGGGCCTTGAACACTGAAGCTTTCTTT
clone_size: NA
d_call: NA
v_call: TRBV7-2
j_call: TRBJ1-1

cdr3_aa: CSAGGAGGLTEAFF
cdr3_nt: TGCAGCGCCGGCGGGGCAGGGGGCCTCACTGAAGCTTTCTTT
clone_size: NA
d_call: TRBD1
v_call: TRBV29-1
j_call: TRBJ1-1

cdr3_aa: CASSLSTSVYYEQYF
cdr3_nt: TGTGCCAGCAGTTTGTCGACTAGCGTGTACTACGAGCAGTACTTC
clone_size: few
d_call: TRBD2
v_call: TRBV27
j_call: TRBJ2-7

cdr3_aa: CASSFTRRAEAFF
cdr3_nt: TGTGCCAGCAGCTTTACTCGTCGGGCTGAAGCTTTCTTT
clone_size: NA
d_call: NA
v_call: TRBV6-5
j_call: TRBJ1-1

cdr3_aa: CASSLGQANTEAFF
cdr3_nt: TGTGCCAGCAGCTTAGGACAGGCAAACACTGAAGCTTTCTTT
clone_size: NA
d_call: NA
v_call: TRBV7-2
j_call: TRBJ1-1

cdr3_aa: CASSVTGATEAFF
cdr3_nt: TGTGCCAGCAGCGTAACAGGGGCCACTGAAGCTTTCTTT
clone_size: NA
d_call: TRBD1
v_call: TRBV9
j_call: TRBJ1-1

cdr3_aa: CASSLTGTVNEQFF
cdr3_nt: TGTGCCAGCAGCTTAACCGGGACAGTGAATGAGCAGTTCTTC
clone_size: NA
d_call: TRBD1
v_call: TRBV7-9
j_call: TRBJ2-1

cdr3_aa: CASSPLVGSNQPQHF
cdr3_nt: TGTGCCAGCAGCCCTCTCGTAGGAAGCAATCAGCCCCAGCATTTT
clone_size: once
d_call: NA
v_call: TRBV6-2/TRBV6-3
j_call: TRBJ1-5

cdr3_aa: CASSLGQGNTEAFF
cdr3_nt: TGTGCCAGCAGTTTAGGACAGGGAAACACTGAAGCTTTCTTT
clone_size: NA
d_call: TRBD1
v_call: TRBV27
j_call: TRBJ1-1

cdr3_aa: CASSFGGGQPQHF
cdr3_nt: TGTGCCAGCAGTTTCGGTGGGGGTCAGCCCCAGCATTTT
clone_size: NA
d_call: NA
v_call: TRBV12-3/TRBV12-4
j_call: TRBJ1-5

cdr3_aa: CASSVASGGVGRYNEQFF
cdr3_nt: TGTGCCAGCAGTGTGGCTAGCGGGGGGGTAGGTCGCTACAATGAGCAGTTCTTC
clone_size: NA
d_call: TRBD2
v_call: TRBV2
j_call: TRBJ2-1

cdr3_aa: CSARGGSPLHF
cdr3_nt: TGCAGTGCTAGAGGAGGGTCACCCCTCCACTTT
clone_size: NA
d_call: NA
v_call: TRBV20-1
j_call: TRBJ1-6

cdr3_aa: CASSYSLVLFEAFF
cdr3_nt: TGTGCCAGCAGTTACTCCTTGGTACTTTTTGAAGCTTTCTTT
clone_size: NA
d_call: NA
v_call: TRBV6-6
j_call: TRBJ1-1

cdr3_aa: CASSLGGTLAGRETQYF
cdr3_nt: TGCGCCAGCAGCCTGGGCGGGACGCTCGCTGGTAGGGAGACCCAGTACTTC
clone_size: NA
d_call: NA
v_call: TRBV5-1
j_call: TRBJ2-5

cdr3_aa: CASRRGTNEKLFF
cdr3_nt: TGCGCCAGCAGGAGGGGAACTAATGAAAAACTGTTTTTT
clone_size: NA
d_call: NA
v_call: TRBV5-1
j_call: TRBJ1-4

cdr3_aa: CASSSEWAGELFF
cdr3_nt: TGTGCCAGCAGTTCCGAATGGGCCGGGGAGCTGTTTTTT
clone_size: NA
d_call: NA
v_call: TRBV6-2/TRBV6-3
j_call: TRBJ2-2

cdr3_aa: CATTGGSYGYTF
cdr3_nt: TGTGCCACCACGGGAGGTAGCTATGGCTACACCTTC
clone_size: NA
d_call: NA
v_call: TRBV18
j_call: TRBJ1-2

cdr3_aa: CASSLGGAGEQYF
cdr3_nt: TGCGCCAGCAGCTTGGGGGGGGCCGGGGAGCAGTACTTC
clone_size: NA
d_call: NA
v_call: TRBV5-1
j_call: TRBJ2-7

cdr3_aa: CASSLDRAEQYF
cdr3_nt: TGTGCCAGCAGCCTTGACAGGGCCGAGCAGTACTTC
clone_size: few
d_call: TRBD1
v_call: TRBV3-1/TRBV3-2
j_call: TRBJ2-7

cdr3_aa: CASSRETYQPQHF
cdr3_nt: TGCGCCAGCAGCCGCGAAACCTATCAGCCCCAGCATTTT
clone_size: NA
d_call: NA
v_call: TRBV4-3
j_call: TRBJ1-5

cdr3_aa: CASSIPRTGFNEQYF
cdr3_nt: TGTGCCAGTAGTATCCCGAGGACAGGGTTCAACGAGCAGTACTTC
clone_size: NA
d_call: TRBD1
v_call: TRBV19
j_call: TRBJ2-7

cdr3_aa: CASSRNRDDEQYF
cdr3_nt: TGTGCCAGCAGCCGAAACAGGGACGACGAGCAGTACTTC
clone_size: once
d_call: NA
v_call: TRBV7-9
j_call: TRBJ2-7

cdr3_aa: CASSKGRGRDSYNEQFF
cdr3_nt: TGTGCCAGCAGCAAAGGCAGGGGCCGGGACTCCTACAATGAGCAGTTCTTC
clone_size: NA
d_call: NA
v_call: TRBV21-1
j_call: TRBJ2-1

cdr3_aa: CASSITSWTEAFF
cdr3_nt: TGTGCCAGTAGTATTACATCGTGGACTGAAGCTTTCTTT
clone_size: few
d_call: NA
v_call: TRBV19
j_call: TRBJ1-1

cdr3_aa: CASETSGAETQYF
cdr3_nt: TGTGCCAGCGAGACTAGCGGGGCTGAGACCCAGTACTTC
clone_size: NA
d_call: TRBD2
v_call: TRBV6-5
j_call: TRBJ2-5

cdr3_aa: CASRLRRQGVNTGELFF
cdr3_nt: TGCGCCAGCAGACTGAGACGACAGGGGGTTAACACCGGGGAGCTGTTTTTT
clone_size: NA
d_call: TRBD1
v_call: TRBV5-1
j_call: TRBJ2-2

cdr3_aa: CAIREMNTEAFF
cdr3_nt: TGTGCCATCAGGGAGATGAACACTGAAGCTTTCTTT
clone_size: NA
d_call: NA
v_call: TRBV10-3
j_call: TRBJ1-1

cdr3_aa: CSVAVQRQGSYEQYF
cdr3_nt: TGCAGCGTTGCGGTCCAGAGACAAGGCTCCTACGAGCAGTACTTC
clone_size: NA
d_call: NA
v_call: TRBV29-1
j_call: TRBJ2-7

cdr3_aa: CASSFTVGTSLPNEQFF
cdr3_nt: TGTGCCAGCAGCTTCACCGTCGGGACTAGTCTGCCCAATGAGCAGTTCTTC
clone_size: few
d_call: TRBD2
v_call: TRBV5-5
j_call: TRBJ2-1

cdr3_aa: CASPRPYSNQPQHF
cdr3_nt: TGTGCCAGCCCGAGACCTTATAGCAATCAGCCCCAGCATTTT
clone_size: NA
d_call: NA
v_call: TRBV28
j_call: TRBJ1-5

cdr3_aa: CASSHRESVAEAFF
cdr3_nt: TGTGCCAGCAGCCACAGGGAATCAGTCGCTGAAGCTTTCTTT
clone_size: NA
d_call: NA
v_call: TRBV7-9
j_call: TRBJ1-1

cdr3_aa: CASSEVWGGWDTEAFF
cdr3_nt: TGTGCCAGCAGTGAAGTGTGGGGCGGGTGGGACACTGAAGCTTTCTTT
clone_size: NA
d_call: NA
v_call: TRBV6-1
j_call: TRBJ1-1

cdr3_aa: CATSRVVGTGTTRYEQYF
cdr3_nt: TGTGCCACCAGCAGAGTGGTTGGGACGGGGACAACCAGATACGAGCAGTACTTC
clone_size: NA
d_call: NA
v_call: TRBV15
j_call: TRBJ2-7

cdr3_aa: CASSLAVGGTRSNQPQHF
cdr3_nt: TGTGCCAGCAGCTTAGCGGTTGGGGGGACAAGGAGCAATCAGCCCCAGCATTTT
clone_size: NA
d_call: NA
v_call: TRBV7-8
j_call: TRBJ1-5

cdr3_aa: CASSERQWGNYGYTF
cdr3_nt: TGTGCCAGCAGTGAGCGACAGTGGGGGAACTATGGCTACACCTTC
clone_size: NA
d_call: NA
v_call: TRBV13
j_call: TRBJ1-2

cdr3_aa: CAWSPRGGSEQYF
cdr3_nt: TGTGCCTGGAGCCCTAGAGGGGGCTCGGAGCAGTACTTC
clone_size: NA
d_call: TRBD1
v_call: TRBV30
j_call: TRBJ2-7

cdr3_aa: CASSPTETYSEAFF
cdr3_nt: TGCGCCAGCAGCCCGACCGAGACGTACTCTGAAGCTTTCTTT
clone_size: NA
d_call: NA
v_call: TRBV5-1
j_call: TRBJ1-1

cdr3_aa: CASSPRETQYF
cdr3_nt: TGTGCCAGCAGCCCCCGGGAGACCCAGTACTTC
clone_size: NA
d_call: NA
v_call: TRBV7-8
j_call: TRBJ2-5

cdr3_aa: CSVEGSRGGLEAFF
cdr3_nt: TGCAGCGTTGAAGGGAGCAGGGGGGGACTTGAAGCTTTCTTT
clone_size: NA
d_call: TRBD1
v_call: TRBV29-1
j_call: TRBJ1-1

cdr3_aa: CASSEKGSGASTDTQYF
cdr3_nt: TGTGCCAGCAGTGAGAAAGGAAGCGGGGCTAGCACAGATACGCAGTATTTT
clone_size: NA
d_call: TRBD2
v_call: TRBV6-1
j_call: TRBJ2-3

cdr3_aa: CSSGTSGGIGELFF
cdr3_nt: TGCAGCTCGGGGACTAGCGGGGGGATCGGGGAGCTGTTTTTT
clone_size: once
d_call: TRBD2
v_call: TRBV29-1
j_call: TRBJ2-2

cdr3_aa: CASTRRGVDTGELFF
cdr3_nt: TGTGCCAGCACAAGGAGGGGCGTTGACACCGGGGAGCTGTTTTTT
clone_size: NA
d_call: NA
v_call: TRBV28
j_call: TRBJ2-2